This is a list of T cell receptor beta chains from one sample in a study of shared clonotypes between healthy human individuals. The repertoire was sequenced with immunoSEQ multiplex PCR; TCRdb's copy has only in-frame clones and lacks some. The table records millions of clones, approximately 94% of them present only once. What was sequenced was naive CD8+ T cells from PBMCs. Source of these receptors: a man aged 18 to 30 in good health. Some clones in this sample may be carry-over from other donors' samples. Each CDR3 is given with its conserved first and last residue. A D gene is named only where the DNA matches it firmly. The size entry is marked missing in some rows and otherwise reads once, few, many or a size class.

TRBD2	NA	TRBV7-3	TRBJ2-1	CASSPTEWREGYNEQFF	TGTGCCAGCAGCCCTACTGAGTGGCGGGAGGGATACAATGAGCAGTTCTTC
NA	NA	TRBV28	TRBJ1-1	CASRDPVNTEAFF	TGTGCCAGCAGGGACCCGGTGAACACTGAAGCTTTCTTT
NA	once	TRBV30	TRBJ2-3	CAWSVRFAGSILYRDTQYF	TGTGCCTGGAGTGTACGGTTCGCGGGAAGTATCCTTTATCGAGATACGCAGTATTTT
NA	NA	TRBV6-1	TRBJ2-1	CASSPGGGEQFF	TGTGCCAGCAGCCCGGGTGGTGGTGAGCAGTTCTTC
NA	NA	TRBV7-9	TRBJ2-7	CATSRGMSADEQYF	TGTGCCACATCTCGGGGGATGAGTGCTGACGAGCAGTACTTC
TRBD2	NA	TRBV27	TRBJ2-1	CASSSLGLAGESYNEQFF	TGTGCCAGCAGTTCCCTAGGACTAGCGGGAGAGTCCTACAATGAGCAGTTCTTC
NA	NA	TRBV6-6	TRBJ1-4	CASSLSQGEKLFF	TGTGCCAGCAGTTTATCACAGGGAGAAAAACTGTTTTTT
TRBD1	NA	TRBV28	TRBJ1-5	CASSLGQGNQPQHF	TGTGCCAGCAGTTTGGGACAGGGCAATCAGCCCCAGCATTTT
NA	NA	TRBV28	TRBJ2-7	CASSLSGWTYEQYF	TGTGCCAGCAGTCTGTCAGGGTGGACCTACGAGCAGTACTTC
NA	NA	TRBV28	TRBJ2-7	CASSSNYEQYF	TGTGCCAGCAGTTCAAACTACGAGCAGTACTTC
NA	once	TRBV7-9	TRBJ1-1	CASSYGGGAVTEAFF	TGTGCCAGCAGCTATGGGGGCGGGGCGGTCACTGAAGCTTTCTTT
NA	NA	TRBV28	TRBJ2-5	CASSSGTVYQETQYF	TGTGCCAGCAGTTCAGGGACCGTGTACCAAGAGACCCAGTACTTC
NA	NA	TRBV9	TRBJ2-2	CASSTTGGELFF	TGTGCCAGCAGCACCACAGGCGGGGAGCTGTTTTTT
TRBD2	NA	TRBV29-1	TRBJ2-1	CSLWTSGSTDEQFF	TGCAGCCTCTGGACTAGCGGGAGTACCGATGAGCAGTTCTTC